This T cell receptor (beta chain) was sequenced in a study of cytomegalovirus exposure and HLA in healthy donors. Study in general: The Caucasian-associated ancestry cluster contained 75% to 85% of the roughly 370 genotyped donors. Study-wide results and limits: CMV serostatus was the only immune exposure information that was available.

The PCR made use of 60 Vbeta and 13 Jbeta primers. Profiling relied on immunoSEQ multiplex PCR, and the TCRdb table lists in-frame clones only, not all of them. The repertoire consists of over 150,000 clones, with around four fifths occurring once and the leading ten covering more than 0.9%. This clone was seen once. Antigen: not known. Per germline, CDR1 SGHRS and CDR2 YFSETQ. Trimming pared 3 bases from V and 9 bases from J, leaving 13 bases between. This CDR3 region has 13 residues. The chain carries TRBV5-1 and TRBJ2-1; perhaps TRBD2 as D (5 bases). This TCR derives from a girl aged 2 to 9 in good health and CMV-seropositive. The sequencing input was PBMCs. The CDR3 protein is CASSWVLGGEQFF. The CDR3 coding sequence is TGCGCCAGCAGCTGGGTCCTAGGAGGTGAGCAGTTCTTC.